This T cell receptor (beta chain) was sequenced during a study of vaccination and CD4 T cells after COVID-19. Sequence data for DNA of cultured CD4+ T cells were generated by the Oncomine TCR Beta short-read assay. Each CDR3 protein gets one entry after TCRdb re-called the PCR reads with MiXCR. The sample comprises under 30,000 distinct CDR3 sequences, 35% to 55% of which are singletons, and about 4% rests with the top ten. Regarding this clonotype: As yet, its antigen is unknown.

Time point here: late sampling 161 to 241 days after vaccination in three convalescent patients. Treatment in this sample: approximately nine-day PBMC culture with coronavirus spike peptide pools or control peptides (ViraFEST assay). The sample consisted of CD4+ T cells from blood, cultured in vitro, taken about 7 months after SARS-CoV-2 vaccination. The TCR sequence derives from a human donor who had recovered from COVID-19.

In DNA form, the CDR3 reads TGCAGTGCTAGAGAAGTCGGGAGAGGCGCAGCCGGGGAGCTGTTTTTT. This sequence encodes CSAREVGRGAAGELFF. This chain uses TRBV20-1 with TRBJ2-2; D perhaps matches TRBD2 (6 bases). Between the trimmed V and J ends, which lost 0 bases and 6 bases, there was a span of 17 bases. The CDR3 has 16 amino acids. CDR1 is DFQATT and CDR2 is SNEGSKA in the germline V gene (reference sequence).